One and the same sample provided the 32 T cell receptor beta chains below, sequenced in a study of T-cell memory formation after mild COVID-19. Using its own MiXCR run on the 5' RACE reads, TCRdb lists one record per CDR3 protein. The sample lists approximately 570,000 distinct CDR3 sequences, 15% to 20% occurring once. Sequenced material: PBMCs or a T cell subset sorted from them (not recorded which). Source of these receptors: an adult woman who had mild COVID-19 (a few samples of this study predate the infection). Cell type and time point are not known.

The chain joins TRBV18 to TRBJ1-2; no reliable D call. Trimming cost V 1 base and J 4 bases, with 7 bases left between them. CDR3 length: 13 amino acids. The V gene's germline CDR1 is KGHSH and CDR2 LQKENI. The chain's CDR3 is CASSPQEGYGYTF. As DNA, the CDR3 is TGTGCCAGCTCACCACAGGAGGGCTATGGCTACACCTTC.

The V and J genes are TRBV29-1 and TRBJ2-7; 8 bases agree with TRBD1. Looked up from germline, CDR1 is SQVTM and CDR2 is ANQGSEA. With V trimmed by 6 bases and J by 7 bases, 11 bases remained unmatched. This CDR3 has 13 residues. CDR3 sequence reads: CSVFQGAPGEQYF. CDR3 coding DNA: TGCAGCGTCTTTCAGGGGGCCCCTGGGGAGCAGTACTTC.

V is TRBV7-6 and J is TRBJ2-1; TRBD2 matches 9 bases. The V and J ends lost 5 bases and 0 bases, in that order; junction bases with no gene match: 5. CDR3 length: 16 residues. Germline V gene lookup returns CDR1 SGHVS and CDR2 FNYEAQ. The CDR3 reads CASSARSGSSYNEQFF. CDR3 nucleotide sequence: TGTGCCAGCAGCGCCCGTAGCGGGAGCTCCTACAATGAGCAGTTCTTC.

This clonotype has more than one count but fewer than ten. This chain's CDR3 is CASSPESTGPGGELFF. The DNA for the CDR3 is TGTGCCAGCAGCCCTGAATCTACGGGACCGGGCGGGGAGCTGTTTTTT. V gene TRBV3-1 combines with J gene TRBJ2-2; D is possibly TRBD1 or TRBD2 (5 bases each). Germline V gene data show CDR1 as LGHDT and CDR2 as YNNKEL (reference sequence). Trimming stripped 4 bases from V and 7 bases from J, with 19 bases between. The CDR3 has 16 amino acids. Filled out from reference TRBV3-1 and TRBJ2-2, the complete variable domain reads DTAVSQTPKYLVTQMGNDKSIKCEQNLGHDTMYWYKQDSKKFLKIMFSYNNKELIINETVPNRFSPKSPDKAHLNLHINSLELGDSAVYFCASSPESTGPGGELFFGEGSRLTVL.

This rearrangement joins TRBV29-1 to TRBJ1-1; no clear D gene. There are 13 residues in the CDR3. The V gene lost 7 bases and the J gene lost 1 base, with 13 bases spanning the gap. The germline V gene encodes CDR1 SQVTM and CDR2 ANQGSEA. CDR3 region: CSGHMTPNTEAFF. In DNA, the CDR3 is TGCAGCGGACACATGACCCCGAACACTGAAGCTTTCTTT. Drawing the rest from reference TRBV29-1 and TRBJ1-1, the complete variable domain is SAVISQKPSRDICQRGTSLTIQCQVDSQVTMMFWYRQQPGQSLTLIATANQGSEATYESGFVIDKFPISRPNLTFSTLTVSNMSPEDSSIYLCSGHMTPNTEAFFGQGTRLTVV.

This clonotype was counted only a few times. This sequence joins TRBV4-1 and TRBJ2-5, with 7 nucleotides matching TRBD1. The CDR3 runs to 15 residues. CDR1 is MGHRA and CDR2 is YSYEKL in the germline V gene. J lost 0 bases, V lost 6 bases, and 7 bases had no gene match. DNA of the CDR3: TGCGCCAGCAGAATAGAGGGGGCGTACCAAGAGACCCAGTACTTC. Translated: CASRIEGAYQETQYF.

This chain uses TRBV7-6 with TRBJ2-1; weak D call: TRBD2 (5 bases). CDR1 and CDR2 from the germline V gene are SGHVS and FNYEAQ. This CDR3 is 14 amino acids long. Trimming took 3 bases from V and 5 from J, leaving 11 bases between them. The CDR3 nucleotides are TGTGCCAGCAGCTTGCTGCACGGGGACAATGAGCAGTTCTTC. It codes for CASSLLHGDNEQFF.

The gene calls are TRBV13 and TRBJ2-1; tentatively, D is TRBD1 (5 bases). Germline CDR1 reads PRHDT; CDR2 reads FYEKMQ (reference sequence). The CDR3 covers 15 residues. Between the trimmed V and J ends, which lost 1 base and 10 bases, there was a span of 17 bases. The CDR3 is CASSLDRTPGIEQFF. Here the CDR3 DNA reads TGTGCCAGCAGCTTAGACAGGACCCCTGGAATAGAGCAGTTCTTC.

The V and J genes are TRBV5-1 and TRBJ2-3; D may be TRBD2 (7 bases). Germline loops: CDR1 SGHRS, CDR2 YFSETQ. CDR3 size: 14 residues. Trimming cost V 6 bases and J 4 bases, with 15 bases left between them. The CDR3 bases are TGCGCCAGCATGGCGGGGGCCACAGCAGATACGCAGTATTTT. It encodes CASMAGATADTQYF.

V and J are TRBV28 and TRBJ2-7; 7 positions agree with TRBD1. The germline gives CDR1 MDHEN, CDR2 SYDVKM. V gave up 5 bases and J gave up 3 bases; unmatched junction bases: 13. This CDR3 spans 16 amino acids. The CDR3 nucleotides are TGTGCCAGCAGTCCCGAAACCGGGACAGACCTCTACGAGCAGTACTTC. Translated, it gives CASSPETGTDLYEQYF.

This chain uses TRBV3-1 with TRBJ2-3; D unclear. The CDR3 is made up of 10 amino acids. Germline V gene lookup returns CDR1 LGHDT and CDR2 YNNKEL (reference sequence). Trimming took off 0 bases at V and 14 bases at J, with 6 bases between the two ends. The chain's CDR3 is CASSQEVSYF. CDR3 coding DNA: TGTGCCAGCAGCCAAGAAGTGTCGTATTTT.

A few counts support this clonotype. This chain links TRBV21-1 with TRBJ1-2. TRBV21-1 is deemed a pseudogene. This CDR3 comprises 14 residues. CDR3 sequence: CASSKDRGRKGYTF. The CDR3 nucleotides are TGTGCCAGCAGCAAAGATCGAGGGCGGAAAGGCTACACCTTC.

A few counts support this clonotype. The V call is TRBV24-1, the J call TRBJ2-1, with 9 bases matching TRBD2. CDR3 length: 15 amino acids. CDR1 and CDR2 from the germline V gene are KGHDR and SFDVKD. J was trimmed by 6 bases and V by 6 bases; bases with no gene match: 8. This chain's CDR3 is CATSPSGTLRNEQFF. CDR3 in DNA: TGTGCCACCAGTCCTAGCGGGACTCTCCGCAATGAGCAGTTCTTC.

This clonotype came up a few times. The chain uses TRBV27 and TRBJ1-5, with D perhaps matching TRBD1 (6 bases). This CDR3 has 13 residues. Germline V gene data show CDR1 as MNHEY and CDR2 as SMNVEV (reference sequence). The V end lost 8 bases, the J end lost 4 bases, and 12 bases lay between the germline ends. CDR3: CASRQAINQPQHF. In nucleotides, the CDR3 is TGTGCCAGCCGACAGGCGATTAATCAGCCCCAGCATTTT.

Only a few counts were recorded for this clonotype. V gene TRBV6-8 combines with J gene TRBJ2-6, with a possible D match to TRBD2 (5 bases). Germline values: CDR1 MNHGY, CDR2 SAAAGT. The germline V and J ends were trimmed by 11 bases and 4 bases, with 24 bases remaining between them. The CDR3 totals 17 residues. Here the CDR3 DNA reads TGTGCCGGCTTCGCGGTGCTCGGCTCGGGGGGGGCCAACGTCCTGACTTTC. Encoded protein: CAGFAVLGSGGANVLTF.

The chain employs TRBV9 and TRBJ2-7; D is uncertain. Deletions cut 0 bases from V and 4 bases from J, with 11 bases between. Germline CDR1 is SGDLS and CDR2 is YYNGEE. The CDR3 length is 14 residues. Here the CDR3 reads CASSVGPARYEQYF. The CDR3 bases are TGTGCCAGCAGCGTAGGTCCTGCCAGGTACGAGCAGTACTTC. The whole variable domain, filled in from reference TRBV9 and TRBJ2-7, reads DSGVTQTPKHLITATGQRVTLRCSPRSGDLSVYWYQQSLDQGLQFLIQYYNGEERAKGNILERFSAQQFPDLHSELNLSSLELGDSALYFCASSVGPARYEQYFGPGTRLTVT.

In its sample, this clonotype was seen a few times. This chain joins TRBV7-6 and TRBJ2-7; TRBD1 matches 7 bases. This CDR3 spans 15 amino acids. The trim removed 5 bases at V and 5 bases at J, leaving 12 bases unmatched. Germline V gene lookup returns CDR1 SGHVS and CDR2 FNYEAQ. CDR3 sequence (DNA): TGTGCCAGCAGCGAGACTACAGGGGTTCTCCACGAGCAGTACTTC. Translation: CASSETTGVLHEQYF.

The chain employs TRBV5-4 and TRBJ2-3; D possibly uses TRBD1 or TRBD2 (7 bases each). There are 16 residues in the CDR3. Germline CDR1 reads SGHNT; CDR2 reads YYREEE (reference sequence). The V and J ends lost 9 bases and 1 base respectively, with 21 bases between them. CDR3 in DNA: TGTGCCACGAGGTCAGGGGGGGGCCAGGGCACAGATACGCAGTATTTT. It codes for CATRSGGGQGTDTQYF.

The chain recombines TRBV4-1 with TRBJ2-3; D not certain. V was clipped by 1 base and J by 2 bases, with 7 bases between them. This CDR3 spans 14 amino acids. Per the germline V gene, CDR1 is MGHRA and CDR2 is YSYEKL. The CDR3 DNA sequence: TGCGCCAGCAGCCAAGGGACCAACACAGATACGCAGTATTTT. It specifies CASSQGTNTDTQYF.

This clonotype has just a few counts. The chain links TRBV5-6 to TRBJ2-2; 8 bases map to TRBD2. The CDR3 has 18 residues. CDR1 SGHDT and CDR2 YYEEEE come from the germline V gene. V lost 4 bases, J lost 3 bases, and 14 bases stayed unmatched. The CDR3 nucleotides are TGTGCCAGCAGCCCGGGAGGGTTGAGGACTACAGACACCGGGGAGCTGTTTTTT. This encodes CASSPGGLRTTDTGELFF.

The chain has TRBV24-1 and TRBJ2-5, with 7 bases lining up with TRBD1. CDR3 length equals 15 residues. V was pared by 4 bases and J by 1 base, with 5 bases of the junction left unmatched. Germline V gene sequence: CDR1 KGHDR, CDR2 SFDVKD. This CDR3 reads CATSELQGIQETQYF. The CDR3 DNA reads as TGTGCCACCAGTGAACTACAGGGGATCCAAGAGACCCAGTACTTC.

This sequence joins TRBV7-9 and TRBJ2-7, with TRBD2 matching over 8 bases. Germline CDR1 SEHNR, CDR2 FQNEAQ (reference sequence). The CDR3 runs to 15 residues. V was pared by 4 bases and J by 4 bases, with 9 bases of the junction left unmatched. The CDR3 loop is CASSWPGGGIYEQYF. The CDR3 DNA reads as TGTGCCAGCAGCTGGCCCGGGGGGGGGATTTACGAGCAGTACTTC.

This chain joins TRBV7-2 and TRBJ2-3, with D unclear. The length of the CDR3 is 14 residues. The V end lost 0 bases, the J end lost 4 bases, and 8 bases lay between the germline ends. Germline V gene data show CDR1 as SGHTA and CDR2 as FQGNSA. In nucleotides, the CDR3 is TGTGCCAGCAGCTTAGCGACCATTTCAGATACGCAGTATTTT. This gives the protein CASSLATISDTQYF. Variable domain in full (rest from reference TRBV7-2 and TRBJ2-3): GAGVSQSPSNKVTEKGKDVELRCDPISGHTALYWYRQSLGQGLEFLIYFQGNSAPDKSGLPSDRFSAERTGGSVSTLTIQRTQQEDSAVYLCASSLATISDTQYFGPGTRLTVL.

The chain couples TRBV15 to TRBJ2-5; TRBD2 is a possible D gene (5 bases). Germline CDR1 and CDR2: LNHNV and YYDKDF (reference sequence). The CDR3 is 16 residues long. With 0 bases removed from V and 5 bases from J, the gap between germline ends came to 16 bases. The CDR3 is CATSREPPTRAETQYF. As DNA, the CDR3 is TGTGCCACCAGCAGAGAACCCCCCACTAGGGCGGAGACCCAGTACTTC.

The gene calls are TRBV20-1 and TRBJ2-4; either TRBD1 or TRBD2 may fit D (6 bases each). Germline loops: CDR1 DFQATT, CDR2 SNEGSKA (reference sequence). V was cut by 0 bases and J by 1 base, with 16 bases left in between. The length of the CDR3 is 17 residues. CDR3 loop: CSARDSERGLAKNIQYF. The CDR3, as DNA: TGCAGTGCTAGAGATTCCGAACGGGGGCTCGCCAAAAACATTCAGTACTTC.

The genes are TRBV4-1 and TRBJ2-5; D is unresolved. V lost 4 bases to trimming and J lost 4 bases, with 16 bases between them. The CDR3 contains 15 residues. The germline CDR1 and CDR2 sequences are MGHRA and YSYEKL. The CDR3 nucleotides are TGCGCCAGCAGCCTAAGGAGAGCACCGGTAGAGACCCAGTACTTC. Translation: CASSLRRAPVETQYF.

The CDR3 loop is CASSHLSSTRFTYEQYF. The DNA for the CDR3 is TGTGCCAGCAGCCACCTGAGCTCGACTAGGTTCACCTACGAGCAGTACTTC. This chain links TRBV7-2 with TRBJ2-7; D may be TRBD2 (6 bases). V lost 5 bases and J 2 bases, leaving 22 bases between the germline ends. The CDR3 extends over 17 amino acids. Germline V gene sequence: CDR1 SGHTA, CDR2 FQGNSA. Full variable domain (rest looked up from reference TRBV7-2 and TRBJ2-7): GAGVSQSPSNKVTEKGKDVELRCDPISGHTALYWYRQSLGQGLEFLIYFQGNSAPDKSGLPSDRFSAERTGGSVSTLTIQRTQQEDSAVYLCASSHLSSTRFTYEQYFGPGTRLTVT.

The chain couples TRBV12-3 or TRBV12-4 to TRBJ1-6; a possible D gene is TRBD1 (5 bases). V was trimmed by 7 bases and J by 6 bases, leaving 19 bases between them. The CDR3 contains 16 residues. The CDR3: CASTLGYGAGNSPLHF. The CDR3 nucleotides are TGTGCCAGCACCTTAGGCTACGGGGCGGGTAATTCACCCCTCCACTTT.

CDR3 in amino acids: CAWVWGYGYTF. CDR3 bases: TGTGCCTGGGTGTGGGGCTATGGCTACACCTTC. V is TRBV30 and J is TRBJ1-2; D ambiguous. V shed 5 bases and J shed 4 bases, with 8 bases lying between them. The CDR3 consists of 11 residues. Germline loops: CDR1 GTSNPN, CDR2 SVGIG (reference sequence).

This chain links TRBV5-1 with TRBJ1-4, with TRBD1 as a possible D gene (5 bases). The ends were cut back, 6 bases at V and 7 bases at J, with 13 bases in the middle. The CDR3 length is 13 residues. Per the germline V gene, CDR1 is SGHRS and CDR2 is YFSETQ. The CDR3 DNA reads TGCGCCAGCAAAGTTGACGGGGGTGAAAAACTGTTTTTT. Its translation: CASKVDGGEKLFF.

The CDR3 bases are TGTGCCAGCAGCTCCCGGGGTGGCGGGGGCTCCTACAATGAGCAGTTCTTC. Amino acid sequence: CASSSRGGGGSYNEQFF. This chain connects TRBV11-2 to TRBJ2-1; 7 positions match TRBD2. CDR3 size: 17 residues. The trim removed 4 bases at V and 0 bases at J, leaving 9 bases unmatched. Germline CDR1 SGHAT, CDR2 FQNNGV.

The chain recombines TRBV19 with TRBJ1-2; 8 nucleotides match TRBD1. Looked up from germline, CDR1 is LNHDA and CDR2 is SQIVND (reference sequence). There are 11 residues in the CDR3. The junction had 3 bases not matched to a gene; V was cut back by 8 bases and J by 7 bases. Here the CDR3 reads CASRTGSGYTF. Here the CDR3 DNA reads TGTGCCAGTCGGACAGGGTCTGGCTACACCTTC.